This T cell receptor beta chain originates from a study of blood T cell repertoires in COVID-19. Study-wide context: From the United States, Italy and Spain came samples of acute and convalescent COVID-19.

This CDR3 spans 12 amino acids. The V and J ends lost 5 bases and 8 bases respectively, with 9 bases between them. Germline V gene sequence: CDR1 SGHNT, CDR2 YENEEA. This clone was detected once. TCRdb's table, derived via immunoSEQ multiplex PCR, lists solely in-frame clones and lacks some. The table includes about 140,000 clones, approximately 84% detected once. This clonotype was sampled from a woman aged 60-75 years with acute or convalescent COVID-19. Material: peripheral blood. The J gene is TRBJ2-2, the V gene TRBV11-3; unclear D gene. CDR3 sequence: CASSPHMGELFF. DNA of the CDR3: TGTGCCAGCAGCCCCCACATGGGGGAGCTGTTTTTT. Full variable domain (rest looked up from reference TRBV11-3 and TRBJ2-2): EAGVVQSPRYKIIEKKQPVAFWCNPISGHNTLYWYLQNLGQGPELLIRYENEEAVDDSQLPKDRFSAERLKGVDSTLKIQPAELGDSAVYLCASSPHMGELFFGEGSRLTVL.